Listed below are T cell receptor beta chains from one sample, sequenced in a study of cytomegalovirus exposure and HLA in healthy donors. TCRdb's table, derived via immunoSEQ multiplex PCR, lists solely in-frame clones and lacks some. Among 40,000 or so clones listed, 77% were seen once. What was sequenced was PBMCs. These receptors all come from a man aged 25 to 40 in good health and CMV-seronegative. CDR3s leave out the opening cysteine and the closing phenylalanine or tryptophan. Size is omitted from some rows. Given values are once, few, many or a class for expanded clones.

clone_size: .
j_call: TRBJ2-5
cdr3_length: 11
v_call: TRBV6-5
cdr3_aa: ASSYPGSETQY

clone_size: .
j_call: TRBJ2-3
cdr3_length: 13
v_call: TRBV15
cdr3_aa: ATSRDSGSPDTQY

clone_size: few
j_call: TRBJ2-7
cdr3_length: 13
v_call: TRBV2
cdr3_aa: ASTPGFSKHYEQY

clone_size: .
j_call: .
cdr3_length: 13
v_call: TRBV29-1
cdr3_aa: SATRPGGQANEQY

clone_size: .
j_call: TRBJ2-1
cdr3_length: 15
v_call: TRBV5-1
cdr3_aa: ASSGSASIGSYNEQF

clone_size: .
j_call: TRBJ1-1
cdr3_length: 10
v_call: TRBV18
cdr3_aa: ASSPLRGEAF

clone_size: .
j_call: TRBJ1-4
cdr3_length: 11
v_call: TRBV30
cdr3_aa: AWSVMSNEKLF

clone_size: .
j_call: TRBJ2-3
cdr3_length: 12
v_call: TRBV27
cdr3_aa: ASSYGLHTDTQY

clone_size: .
j_call: .
cdr3_length: 17
v_call: TRBV2
cdr3_aa: ASSESQGSPRLGSYEQY

clone_size: .
j_call: TRBJ1-1
cdr3_length: 12
v_call: TRBV5-6
cdr3_aa: ASSFRGLTTEAF

clone_size: .
j_call: TRBJ2-5
cdr3_length: 14
v_call: TRBV18
cdr3_aa: ASSPTHDSLQETQY

clone_size: once
j_call: TRBJ1-2
cdr3_length: 9
v_call: TRBV5-6
cdr3_aa: ASSSSYGYT

clone_size: few
j_call: TRBJ2-3
cdr3_length: 15
v_call: TRBV4-3
cdr3_aa: ASSQDWGSGSTDTQY

clone_size: .
j_call: TRBJ1-5
cdr3_length: 11
v_call: TRBV7-9
cdr3_aa: ASSPQGGQPQH

clone_size: .
j_call: TRBJ2-7
cdr3_length: 15
v_call: TRBV7-2
cdr3_aa: ASSLMAPSLGGYEQY

clone_size: .
j_call: TRBJ2-7
cdr3_length: 17
v_call: TRBV7-2
cdr3_aa: ASSSHLAGGPGGSYEQY

clone_size: .
j_call: TRBJ2-7
cdr3_length: 13
v_call: TRBV6-1
cdr3_aa: ASSESLAVSYEQY

clone_size: .
j_call: TRBJ2-7
cdr3_length: 10
v_call: TRBV19
cdr3_aa: ASRQGSYEQY

clone_size: .
j_call: TRBJ2-7
cdr3_length: 12
v_call: TRBV5-1
cdr3_aa: ASSLDRPSSGPY

clone_size: .
j_call: TRBJ2-5
cdr3_length: 13
v_call: TRBV7-9
cdr3_aa: ASRPAGSGQETQY

clone_size: .
j_call: TRBJ2-2
cdr3_length: 12
v_call: TRBV2
cdr3_aa: ASTLSGVAGELF

clone_size: .
j_call: TRBJ1-4
cdr3_length: 12
v_call: TRBV11-2
cdr3_aa: ASSPDRQNEKLF

clone_size: .
j_call: TRBJ2-7
cdr3_length: 11
v_call: TRBV7-2
cdr3_aa: ASSLESEAEQY

clone_size: .
j_call: TRBJ2-7
cdr3_length: 15
v_call: TRBV19
cdr3_aa: ASSMARTSGRGYEQY

clone_size: once
j_call: TRBJ2-3
cdr3_length: 12
v_call: TRBV6-4
cdr3_aa: ASSLAGVKDTQY

clone_size: .
j_call: TRBJ2-7
cdr3_length: 12
v_call: TRBV4-2
cdr3_aa: ASSQDQEFAEQY

clone_size: .
j_call: TRBJ2-1
cdr3_length: 14
v_call: TRBV28
cdr3_aa: ASSFRQGNFYNEQF

clone_size: .
j_call: TRBJ1-3
cdr3_length: 14
v_call: TRBV27
cdr3_aa: ASRLTGASSGNTIY

clone_size: .
j_call: TRBJ2-7
cdr3_length: 12
v_call: TRBV6-6
cdr3_aa: AIGTSGKSYEQY

clone_size: medium-sized
j_call: TRBJ1-2
cdr3_length: 11
v_call: TRBV5-4
cdr3_aa: ASSEGQQGGYT

clone_size: .
j_call: TRBJ2-1
cdr3_length: 13
v_call: TRBV7-5
cdr3_aa: VRSPGTSGRDEQF

clone_size: .
j_call: TRBJ1-2
cdr3_length: 12
v_call: TRBV19
cdr3_aa: ASTVGASNYGYT

clone_size: .
j_call: TRBJ1-5
cdr3_length: 13
v_call: TRBV4-2
cdr3_aa: ASSQVSWGGQPQH

clone_size: .
j_call: TRBJ2-2
cdr3_length: 14
v_call: TRBV4-2
cdr3_aa: ASSQEGYIGTGELF

clone_size: .
j_call: TRBJ2-6
cdr3_length: 12
v_call: TRBV19
cdr3_aa: ASSSRTGANVLT

clone_size: .
j_call: TRBJ2-3
cdr3_length: 11
v_call: TRBV19
cdr3_aa: ASGTGSTDTQY

clone_size: .
j_call: TRBJ2-7
cdr3_length: 12
v_call: TRBV7-2
cdr3_aa: ASSFNRGVYEQY

clone_size: .
j_call: TRBJ1-6
cdr3_length: 12
v_call: TRBV4-3
cdr3_aa: ASSQDTGERPLH

clone_size: .
j_call: TRBJ2-7
cdr3_length: 13
v_call: TRBV2
cdr3_aa: ASSDEGGATYEQY

clone_size: .
j_call: TRBJ2-7
cdr3_length: 12
v_call: TRBV5-5
cdr3_aa: ASSYPGQGYEQY

clone_size: .
j_call: TRBJ2-7
cdr3_length: 13
v_call: TRBV7-2
cdr3_aa: ASSSRPGDAYEQY

clone_size: .
j_call: TRBJ1-2
cdr3_length: 12
v_call: TRBV18
cdr3_aa: ASSPGQGGYGYT

clone_size: .
j_call: TRBJ2-7
cdr3_length: 13
v_call: TRBV6-4
cdr3_aa: ASSPTSGSSYEQY

clone_size: .
j_call: TRBJ2-1
cdr3_length: 13
v_call: TRBV28
cdr3_aa: ASHDGLAVYNEQF

clone_size: .
j_call: TRBJ1-5
cdr3_length: 12
v_call: TRBV2
cdr3_aa: ASELKSGNQPQH

clone_size: .
j_call: TRBJ2-7
cdr3_length: 12
v_call: TRBV11-2
cdr3_aa: ASSFLGGSYEQY